The T cell receptor beta chain under discussion was sequenced for a study of T cell responses to AZD1222 COVID-19 vaccine. General study results and limits: In the spike-specific TCR repertoire, nearly half reportedly target unmutated variant regions. Seropositive status at baseline applied to only five or six AZD1222 recipients. Donors were chiefly white British, with a greater number of females, and clonal diversity was perhaps underestimated.

Second-dose intervals of approximately 4 or approximately 12 weeks were pooled. A word on this clone: Its target is unknown.

The protocol was immunoSEQ multiplex PCR, while the TCRdb copy is restricted to in-frame clones and leaves out a portion. This repertoire shows hundreds of thousands of clones, about 94% found once; its top ten account for 0.5% to 0.65%. Per germline, CDR1 LNHNV and CDR2 YYDKDF (reference sequence). The CDR3 covers 16 residues. Trimming removed 4 bases at V and 0 bases at J, with 16 bases between. The material sequenced was peripheral blood, taken 28 days after the second AZD1222 dose. The J gene is TRBJ2-7, the V gene TRBV15; tentative D call: TRBD1 (6 bases). The clonotype was recovered from an adult who received the AZD1222 COVID-19 vaccine. This CDR3 reads CATSKNRADHSYEQYF. In DNA, the CDR3 is TGTGCCACCAGCAAGAACAGGGCCGATCACTCCTACGAGCAGTACTTC.